This T cell receptor beta chain was obtained from a study of blood T cell repertoires in COVID-19. As for the study in general: Both acute and convalescent COVID-19 samples were obtained from the United States, Italy and Spain. The analysed material was cDNA or gDNA that came from T cells, B-cell-depleted T cells, or PBMCs.

Authors' methods: Amplifying reference gene primers gave estimates of nucleated cell counts. Sequencing was performed with immunoSEQ multiplex PCR; in TCRdb, only in-frame clones are kept and a portion is missing. V, J and clone size derive from that table, while D and trimming were established from the DNA sequence. The sample contains 170,000 or so clones, approximately 90% of which appear only once. Germline CDR1 reads ENHRY; CDR2 reads SYGVKD. The V and J ends lost 11 bases and 3 bases respectively, with 14 bases between them. CDR3 length: 12 amino acids. The chain is built from TRBV10-3 and TRBJ2-7; no clear D gene. Sequencing input: peripheral blood. This clonotype was sampled from a woman aged 18-35 years who had recovered from COVID-19. The CDR3 nucleotides are TGTGCCTCACACGAGGAGAACTACGAGCAGTACTTC. Translated, it gives CASHEENYEQYF.